This TCR beta chain was retrieved from a study of blood T cell repertoires in COVID-19. Overall study context: T cells, B-cell-depleted T cells, or PBMCs supplied cDNA or gDNA.

The CDR3 loop spans 15 amino acids. Trimming pared 5 bases from V and 5 bases from J, leaving 16 bases between. Germline V gene sequence: CDR1 MNHNY, CDR2 SVGAGI (reference sequence). Participants had their cohort set by participant-reported clinical history. Measured with immunoSEQ multiplex PCR; TCRdb has only the in-frame clones, and not every one. Among about 370,000 clones listed, more than 80% were seen once. A few counts support this clone. This chain uses TRBV6-6 with TRBJ1-5, with a tentative D call TRBD1 (6 bases). The receptor's source is a man aged 18 to 29 who had recovered from COVID-19. Sequencing used PBMCs or T cells enriched from blood (not recorded which). CDR3 in amino acids: CASSRSGQTDQPQHF. CDR3 sequence (DNA): TGTGCCAGCAGTCGATCGGGACAAACAGATCAGCCCCAGCATTTT.